This is a list of T cell receptor beta chains from one sample in a study of control samples from healthy donors and cancer patients. Data came from immunoSEQ multiplex PCR; TCRdb stores just in-frame clones and leaves some out. The top ten hold roughly 7.9% of the sample, which has fewer than 15,000 clones, 77% seen once. Input material: formalin-fixed, paraffin-embedded tissue. These receptors all come from a male donor with melanoma. The conserved cysteine and the conserved F or W are not part of the CDR3 here. Size values are once, few and many counts, or a class for expanded clones, and some rows have none.

cdr3_aa	j_call	clone_size	v_call
SVGWGSGNTIY	TRBJ1-3	medium-sized	TRBV29-1
ASSLSENTEAF	TRBJ1-1	NA	TRBV7-3
ASSQGFTEAF	TRBJ1-1	NA	TRBV27
ASSFGRGTEAF	TRBJ1-1	NA	TRBV12-3/TRBV12-4
VSSLATPRGYNSPLH	TRBJ1-6	once	TRBV5-1
ATRQGVGTEAF	TRBJ1-1	NA	TRBV6-5
ASSFNRNQPQH	TRBJ1-5	NA	TRBV7-2
ASSLGTVQETQY	TRBJ2-5	NA	TRBV7-7
ASSGALTDTQY	TRBJ2-3	NA	TRBV2
ASSYRSRASGNTIY	TRBJ1-3	NA	TRBV6-5
ASSITSNQPQH	TRBJ1-5	NA	TRBV19
ASSLDGGTGLGYEQY	TRBJ2-7	NA	TRBV5-4
ASSEFSLAKNIQY	TRBJ2-4	NA	TRBV10-2
ASSSIDREAF	TRBJ1-1	NA	TRBV7-2
ASRGGVGYEQY	TRBJ2-7	NA	TRBV19
ASSIVAAGAYNEQF	TRBJ2-1	NA	TRBV19
ASSPAGNTQY	TRBJ2-3	NA	TRBV4-2
ASSYRFHHPYEQY	TRBJ2-7	few	TRBV27
ASSYLGRGYTEAF	TRBJ1-1	NA	TRBV6-5
ASSQEDGRTDTQY	TRBJ2-3	NA	TRBV4-2
AVTGSVYGYT	TRBJ1-2	NA	TRBV28
ASSGSGGATGEQY	TRBJ2-7	NA	TRBV14
ASSRQLNQPQH	TRBJ1-5	NA	TRBV6-5
ASSLEGRGIETQY	TRBJ2-5	NA	TRBV7-9
ASRGGPQRTTEQF	TRBJ2-1	NA	TRBV5-8
ASSLLGGANEQF	TRBJ2-1	once	TRBV4-3
ASSPDLASRETQY	TRBJ2-5	NA	TRBV7-7
ASSQRGGRAYEQY	TRBJ2-7	once	TRBV14
ASSQGETLF	TRBJ1-4	NA	TRBV12-3/TRBV12-4
ASSRDRLNTIY	TRBJ1-3	NA	TRBV5-6
ASSYLVSDTGELF	TRBJ2-2	NA	TRBV11-2
ASRGAGSEAF	TRBJ1-1	NA	TRBV2
ASSQDSGGRIYGYT	TRBJ1-2	NA	TRBV3-1/TRBV3-2
ASSWMNTEAF	TRBJ1-1	NA	TRBV7-2
ASSYQPTRTGRPNQPQH	TRBJ1-5	NA	TRBV7-3
ASSEASNQPQH	TRBJ1-5	NA	TRBV6-4
ASSQQSLANTGELF	TRBJ2-2	once	TRBV4-2
ASSLGGAIQETQY	TRBJ2-5	NA	TRBV5-1
ASSLPERTSGGAETQY	TRBJ2-5	NA	TRBV5-1
ASSSGTSGAHNEQF	TRBJ2-1	NA	TRBV6-4
ASSYYSGGSYNEQF	TRBJ2-1	few	TRBV6-2/TRBV6-3
ASSLVEGVAGELF	TRBJ2-2	NA	TRBV7-6
ASSIAVHGTEAF	TRBJ1-1	NA	TRBV19
ASSPRPGTSGGETQY	TRBJ2-5	NA	TRBV5-8
ASNANDGYT	TRBJ1-2	NA	TRBV2